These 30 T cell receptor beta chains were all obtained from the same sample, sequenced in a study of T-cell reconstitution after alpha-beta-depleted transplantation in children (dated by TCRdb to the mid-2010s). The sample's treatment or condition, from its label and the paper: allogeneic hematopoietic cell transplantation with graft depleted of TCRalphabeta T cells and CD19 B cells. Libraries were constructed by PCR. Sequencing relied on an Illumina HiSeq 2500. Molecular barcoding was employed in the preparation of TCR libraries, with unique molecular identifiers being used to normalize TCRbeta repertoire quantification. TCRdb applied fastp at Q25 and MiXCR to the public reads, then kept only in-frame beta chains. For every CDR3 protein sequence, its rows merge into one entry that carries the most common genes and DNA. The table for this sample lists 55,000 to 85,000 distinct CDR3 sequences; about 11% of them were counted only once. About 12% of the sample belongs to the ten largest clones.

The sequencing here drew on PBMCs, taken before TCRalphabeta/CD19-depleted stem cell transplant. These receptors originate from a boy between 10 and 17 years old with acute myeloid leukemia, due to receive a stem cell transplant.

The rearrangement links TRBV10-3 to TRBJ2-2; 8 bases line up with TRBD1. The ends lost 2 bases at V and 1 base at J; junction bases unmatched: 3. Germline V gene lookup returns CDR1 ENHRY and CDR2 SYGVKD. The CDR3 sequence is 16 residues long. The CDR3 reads CAISEGRGQNTGELFF. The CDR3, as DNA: TGTGCCATCAGTGAGGGCAGGGGGCAGAACACCGGGGAGCTGTTTTTT.

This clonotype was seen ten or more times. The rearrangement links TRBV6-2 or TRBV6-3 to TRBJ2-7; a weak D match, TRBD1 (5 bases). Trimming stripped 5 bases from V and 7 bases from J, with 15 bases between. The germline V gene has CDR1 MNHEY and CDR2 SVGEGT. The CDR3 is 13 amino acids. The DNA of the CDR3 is TGTGCCAGCAGTGCCTACCTAGGGGCGGAGCAGTACTTC. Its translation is CASSAYLGAEQYF.

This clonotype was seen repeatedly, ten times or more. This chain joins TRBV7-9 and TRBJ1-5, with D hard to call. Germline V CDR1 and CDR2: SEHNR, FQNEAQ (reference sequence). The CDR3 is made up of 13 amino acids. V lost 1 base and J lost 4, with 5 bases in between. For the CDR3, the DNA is TGTGCCAGCAGCTTAGAGTGGAATCAGCCCCAGCATTTT. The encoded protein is CASSLEWNQPQHF.

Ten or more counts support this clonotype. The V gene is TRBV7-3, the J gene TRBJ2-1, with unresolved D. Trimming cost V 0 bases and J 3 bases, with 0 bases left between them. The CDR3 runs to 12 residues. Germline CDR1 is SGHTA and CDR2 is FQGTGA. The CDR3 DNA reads TGTGCCAGCAGCTTAACCTACAATGAGCAGTTCTTC. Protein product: CASSLTYNEQFF.

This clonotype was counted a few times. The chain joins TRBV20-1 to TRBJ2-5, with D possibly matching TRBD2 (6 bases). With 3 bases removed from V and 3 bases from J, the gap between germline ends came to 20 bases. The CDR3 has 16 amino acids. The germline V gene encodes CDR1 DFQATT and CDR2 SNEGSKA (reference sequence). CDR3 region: CSASQEALWGEETQYF. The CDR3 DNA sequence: TGCAGTGCTAGTCAGGAGGCGCTCTGGGGGGAAGAGACCCAGTACTTC.

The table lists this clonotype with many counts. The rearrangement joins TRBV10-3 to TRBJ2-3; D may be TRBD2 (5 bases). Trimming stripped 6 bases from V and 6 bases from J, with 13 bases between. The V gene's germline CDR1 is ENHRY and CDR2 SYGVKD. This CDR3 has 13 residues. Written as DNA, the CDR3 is TGTGCCATCAGCGGACTTACCACCGATACGCAGTATTTT. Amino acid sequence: CAISGLTTDTQYF.

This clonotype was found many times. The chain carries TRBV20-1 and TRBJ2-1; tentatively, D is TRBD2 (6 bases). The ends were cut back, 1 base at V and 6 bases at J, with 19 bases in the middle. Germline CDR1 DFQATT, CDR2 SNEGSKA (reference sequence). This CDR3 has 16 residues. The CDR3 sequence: CSARGGVGGVGNEQFF. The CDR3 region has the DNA TGCAGTGCTAGAGGAGGCGTAGGAGGGGTCGGCAATGAGCAGTTCTTC.

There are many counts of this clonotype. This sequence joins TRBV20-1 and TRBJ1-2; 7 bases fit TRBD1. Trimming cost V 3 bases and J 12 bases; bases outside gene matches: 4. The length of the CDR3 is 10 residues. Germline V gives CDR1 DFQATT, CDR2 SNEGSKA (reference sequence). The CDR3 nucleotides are TGCAGTGCTAGTCGGGACAGACACACCTTC. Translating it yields CSASRDRHTF.

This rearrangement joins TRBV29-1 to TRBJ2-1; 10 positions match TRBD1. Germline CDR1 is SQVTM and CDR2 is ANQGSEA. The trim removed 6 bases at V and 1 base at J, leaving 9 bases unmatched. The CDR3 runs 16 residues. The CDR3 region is CSVPPRTGGSYNEQFF. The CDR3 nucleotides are TGCAGCGTCCCCCCCCGGACAGGGGGGTCCTACAATGAGCAGTTCTTC.

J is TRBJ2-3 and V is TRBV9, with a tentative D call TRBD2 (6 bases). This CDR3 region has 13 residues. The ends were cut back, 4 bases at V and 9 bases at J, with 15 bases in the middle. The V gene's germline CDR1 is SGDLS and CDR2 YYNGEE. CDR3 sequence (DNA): TGTGCCAGCAGCCCCGGGAGCCGGCACACGCAGTATTTT. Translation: CASSPGSRHTQYF.

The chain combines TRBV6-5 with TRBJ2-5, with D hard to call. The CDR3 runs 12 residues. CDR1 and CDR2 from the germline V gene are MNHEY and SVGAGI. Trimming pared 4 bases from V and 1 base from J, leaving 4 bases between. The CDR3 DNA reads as TGTGCCAGCAGTTCGGTCCAAGAGACCCAGTACTTC. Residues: CASSSVQETQYF.

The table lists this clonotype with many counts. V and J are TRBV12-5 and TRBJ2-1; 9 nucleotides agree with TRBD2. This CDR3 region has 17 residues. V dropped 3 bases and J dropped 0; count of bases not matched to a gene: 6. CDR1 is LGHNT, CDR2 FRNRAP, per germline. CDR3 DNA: TGTGCTAGTGGTTTTTCTAGCGGGGCTAGCTCCTACAATGAGCAGTTCTTC. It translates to CASGFSSGASSYNEQFF.

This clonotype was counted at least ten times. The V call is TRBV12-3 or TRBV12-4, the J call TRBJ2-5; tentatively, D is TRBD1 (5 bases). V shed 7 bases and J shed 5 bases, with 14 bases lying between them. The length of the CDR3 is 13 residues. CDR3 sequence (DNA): TGTGCCAGCACCCAATGGGGCAGGGAGACCCAGTACTTC. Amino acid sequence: CASTQWGRETQYF.

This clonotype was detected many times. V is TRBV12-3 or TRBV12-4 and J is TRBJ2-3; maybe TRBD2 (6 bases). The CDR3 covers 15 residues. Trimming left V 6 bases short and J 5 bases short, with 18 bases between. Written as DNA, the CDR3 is TGTGCCAGCAGGAACCGGGACTGGGGTTTAGATACGCAGTATTTT. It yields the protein CASRNRDWGLDTQYF.

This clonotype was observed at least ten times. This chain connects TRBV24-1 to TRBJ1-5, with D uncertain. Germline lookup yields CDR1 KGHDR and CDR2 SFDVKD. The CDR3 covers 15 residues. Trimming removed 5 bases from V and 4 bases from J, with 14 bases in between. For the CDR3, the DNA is TGTGCCACCAGTGGAGGGTATGGCAGTAATCAGCCCCAGCATTTT. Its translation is CATSGGYGSNQPQHF.

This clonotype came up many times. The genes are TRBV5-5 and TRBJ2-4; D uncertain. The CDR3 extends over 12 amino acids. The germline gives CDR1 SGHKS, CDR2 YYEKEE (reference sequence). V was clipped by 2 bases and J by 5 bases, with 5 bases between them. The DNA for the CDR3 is TGTGCCAGCAGCTTCCCGGAAAACATTCAGTACTTC. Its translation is CASSFPENIQYF.

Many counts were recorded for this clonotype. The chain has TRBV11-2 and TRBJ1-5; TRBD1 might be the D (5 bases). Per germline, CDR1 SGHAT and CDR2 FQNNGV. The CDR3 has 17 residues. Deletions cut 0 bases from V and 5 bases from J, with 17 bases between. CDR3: CASSLELSQGRDQPQHF. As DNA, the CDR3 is TGTGCCAGCAGCTTAGAACTGTCTCAGGGTCGGGATCAGCCCCAGCATTTT. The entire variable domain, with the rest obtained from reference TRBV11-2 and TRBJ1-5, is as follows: EAGVAQSPRYKIIEKRQSVAFWCNPISGHATLYWYQQILGQGPKLLIQFQNNGVVDDSQLPKDRFSAERLKGVDSTLKIQPAKLEDSAVYLCASSLELSQGRDQPQHFGDGTRLSIL.

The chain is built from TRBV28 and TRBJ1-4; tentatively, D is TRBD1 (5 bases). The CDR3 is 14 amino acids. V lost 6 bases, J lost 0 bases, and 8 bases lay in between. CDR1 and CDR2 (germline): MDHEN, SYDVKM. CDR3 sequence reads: CASSQTATNEKLFF. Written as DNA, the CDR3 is TGTGCCAGCAGCCAGACAGCAACTAATGAAAAACTGTTTTTT.

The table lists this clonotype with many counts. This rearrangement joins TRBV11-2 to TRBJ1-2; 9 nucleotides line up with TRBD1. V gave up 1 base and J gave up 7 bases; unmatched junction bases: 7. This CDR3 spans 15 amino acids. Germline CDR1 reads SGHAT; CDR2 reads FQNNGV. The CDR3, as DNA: TGTGCCAGCAGCTTAGCCGGACAGGGGTCCCTTGGCTACACCTTC. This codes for CASSLAGQGSLGYTF.

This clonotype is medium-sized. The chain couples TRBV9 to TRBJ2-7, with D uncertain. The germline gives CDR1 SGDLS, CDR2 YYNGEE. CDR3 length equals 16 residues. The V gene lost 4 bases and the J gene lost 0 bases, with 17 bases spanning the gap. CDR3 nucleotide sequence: TGTGCCAGCAGCCCTCGACTGGGTTTACCCTCCTACGAGCAGTACTTC. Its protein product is CASSPRLGLPSYEQYF.

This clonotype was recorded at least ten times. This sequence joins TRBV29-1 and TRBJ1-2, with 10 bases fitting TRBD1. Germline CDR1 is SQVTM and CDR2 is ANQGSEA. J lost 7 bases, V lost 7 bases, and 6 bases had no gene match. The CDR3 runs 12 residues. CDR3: CSARQGASGYTF. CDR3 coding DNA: TGCAGCGCTAGACAGGGGGCTAGTGGCTACACCTTC.

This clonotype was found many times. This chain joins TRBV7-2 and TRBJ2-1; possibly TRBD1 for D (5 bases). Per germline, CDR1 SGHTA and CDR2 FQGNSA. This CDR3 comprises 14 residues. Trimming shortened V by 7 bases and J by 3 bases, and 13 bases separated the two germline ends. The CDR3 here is CASIIQGGYNEQFF. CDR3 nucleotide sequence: TGTGCCAGCATCATCCAGGGTGGCTACAATGAGCAGTTCTTC.

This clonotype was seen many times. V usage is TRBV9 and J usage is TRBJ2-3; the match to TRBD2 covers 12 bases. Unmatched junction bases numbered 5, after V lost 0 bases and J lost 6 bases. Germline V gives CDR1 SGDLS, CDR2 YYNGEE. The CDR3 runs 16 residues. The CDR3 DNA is TGTGCCAGCAGCGTAGAGGGACTAGCGGGCGCCGATACGCAGTATTTT. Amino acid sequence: CASSVEGLAGADTQYF.

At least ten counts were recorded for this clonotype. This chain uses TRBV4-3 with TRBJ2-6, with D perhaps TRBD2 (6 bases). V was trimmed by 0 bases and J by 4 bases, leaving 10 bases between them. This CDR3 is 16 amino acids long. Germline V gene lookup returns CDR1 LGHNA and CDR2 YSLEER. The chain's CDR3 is CASSQESGAGANVLTF. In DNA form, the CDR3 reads TGCGCCAGCAGCCAAGAGTCGGGAGCCGGGGCCAACGTCCTGACTTTC.

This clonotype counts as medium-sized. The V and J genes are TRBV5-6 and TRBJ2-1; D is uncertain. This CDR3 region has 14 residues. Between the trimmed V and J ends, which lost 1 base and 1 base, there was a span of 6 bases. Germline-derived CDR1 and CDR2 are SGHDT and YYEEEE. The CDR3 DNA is TGTGCCAGCAGCTTGAAGGGATCCTACAATGAGCAGTTCTTC. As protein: CASSLKGSYNEQFF.

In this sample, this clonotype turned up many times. The CDR3 DNA reads TGTGCCAGTAGCCGAACAGGGAACACTGAAGCTTTCTTT. It is translated as CASSRTGNTEAFF. The chain links TRBV12-3 or TRBV12-4 to TRBJ1-1; a weak D match, TRBD1 (5 bases). The CDR3 has 13 residues. With 9 bases removed from V and 1 base from J, the gap between germline ends came to 12 bases.

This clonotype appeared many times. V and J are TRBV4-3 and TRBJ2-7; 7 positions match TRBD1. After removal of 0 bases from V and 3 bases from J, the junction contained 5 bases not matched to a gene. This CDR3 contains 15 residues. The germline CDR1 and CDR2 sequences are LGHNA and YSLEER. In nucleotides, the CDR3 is TGCGCCAGCAGCCAAGAGCGGACAGGAATCTACGAGCAGTACTTC. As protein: CASSQERTGIYEQYF.

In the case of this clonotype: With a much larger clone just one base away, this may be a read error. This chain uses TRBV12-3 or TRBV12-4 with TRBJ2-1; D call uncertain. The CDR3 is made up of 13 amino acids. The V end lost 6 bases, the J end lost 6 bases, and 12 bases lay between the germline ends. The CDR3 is CASRGSSVNEQFF. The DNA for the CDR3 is TGTGCCAGCAGAGGCAGTTCGGTCAATGAGCAGTTCTTC.

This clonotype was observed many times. The CDR3 sequence: CASSLDRGNNNEQFF. DNA of the CDR3: TGTGCCAGCAGCTTAGACAGGGGTAATAACAATGAGCAGTTCTTC. This chain links TRBV7-2 with TRBJ2-1, with 7 positions matching TRBD1. This CDR3 is 15 amino acids long. The germline gives CDR1 SGHTA, CDR2 FQGNSA. The V and J ends lost 1 base and 5 bases, in that order; junction bases with no gene match: 5.

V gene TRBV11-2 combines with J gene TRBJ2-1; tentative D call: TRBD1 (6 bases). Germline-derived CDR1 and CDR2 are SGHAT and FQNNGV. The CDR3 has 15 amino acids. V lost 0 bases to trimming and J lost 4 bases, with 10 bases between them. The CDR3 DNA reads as TGTGCCAGCAGCTTAGATGGACAGCTATACAATGAGCAGTTCTTC. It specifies CASSLDGQLYNEQFF. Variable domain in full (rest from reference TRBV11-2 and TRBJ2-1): EAGVAQSPRYKIIEKRQSVAFWCNPISGHATLYWYQQILGQGPKLLIQFQNNGVVDDSQLPKDRFSAERLKGVDSTLKIQPAKLEDSAVYLCASSLDGQLYNEQFFGPGTRLTVL.